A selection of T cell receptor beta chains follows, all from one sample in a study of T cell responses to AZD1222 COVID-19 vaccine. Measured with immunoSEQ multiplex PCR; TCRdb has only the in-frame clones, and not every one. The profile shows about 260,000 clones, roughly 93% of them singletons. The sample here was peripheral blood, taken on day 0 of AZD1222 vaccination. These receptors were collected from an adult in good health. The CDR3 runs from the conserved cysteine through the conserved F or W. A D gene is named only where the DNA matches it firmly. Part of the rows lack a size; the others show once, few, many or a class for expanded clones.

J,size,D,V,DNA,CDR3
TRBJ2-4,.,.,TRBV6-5,TGTGCCAGCAGGTATCTAGCCAAAAACATTCAGTACTTC,CASRYLAKNIQYF
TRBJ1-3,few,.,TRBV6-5,TGTGCCAGCAGTTACTCGGGCGGCGCTGGAAACACCATATATTTT,CASSYSGGAGNTIYF
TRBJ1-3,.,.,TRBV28,TGTGCCAGCAGCCATAAGAGTACGTGGCCTGGAAACACCATATATTTT,CASSHKSTWPGNTIYF
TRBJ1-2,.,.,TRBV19,TGTGCCAGGACAGGTCGTTCCCTCTATGGCTACACCTTC,CARTGRSLYGYTF
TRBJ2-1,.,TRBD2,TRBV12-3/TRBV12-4,TGTGCCAGCAGTTTAACTAGCGGTCAGCAGTTCTTC,CASSLTSGQQFF
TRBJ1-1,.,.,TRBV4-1,TGCGCCAGCAGCCGGACGGAAGAGAACACTGAAGCTTTCTTT,CASSRTEENTEAFF
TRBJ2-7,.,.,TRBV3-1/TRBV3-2,TGTGCCAGCAGCCGCGATGTACAGGTCGGGTACGAGCAGTACTTC,CASSRDVQVGYEQYF
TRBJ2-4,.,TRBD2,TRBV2,TGTGCCAGCAGTGAAGCGATCGCTAGCGGGGGGGCAGGGAACATTCAGTACTTC,CASSEAIASGGAGNIQYF
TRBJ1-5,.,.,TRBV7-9,TGTGCCAGCAGCTTAGAGGGGGACAATCAGCCCCAGCATTTT,CASSLEGDNQPQHF
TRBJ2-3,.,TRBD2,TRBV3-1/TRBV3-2,TGTGCCAGCAGCCAGGGGACTAGCCTATATACGCAGTATTTT,CASSQGTSLYTQYF
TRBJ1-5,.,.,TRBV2,TGTGCCAGCAGCGGGCGGGGGCCCCAGCATTTT,CASSGRGPQHF
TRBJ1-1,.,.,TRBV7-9,TGTGCCAGCAGCTTAGAGGGGGTCCCCACTGAAGCTTTCTTT,CASSLEGVPTEAFF